One and the same sample provided the 25 T cell receptor beta chains below, sequenced in a study of T cells expressing NK-cell markers. TCRdb reprocessed the 5' RACE reads, with one entry per CDR3 protein and no DNA. This repertoire includes 150,000 to 200,000 distinct CDR3 sequences. The sequenced material came from blood T cells: a sorted CD56 or NKG2C T cell subset, CD4+ or CD8+ T cells, or bulk PBMC T cells (not recorded which). These TCRs come from a woman between 18 and 70 years old in good health.

The CDR3 loop reads CASSLVELGGRYNEQFF. The chain couples TRBV5-5 to TRBJ2-1; no DNA is available, so the TRBD1 call from TCRdb remains unchecked. This CDR3 comprises 17 residues. Germline assignment: CDR1 SGHKS and CDR2 YYEKEE (reference sequence).

The V call is TRBV6-1, the J call TRBJ1-2; TCRdb's D gene call, TRBD1, goes unchecked for lack of DNA. The CDR3 runs to 13 residues. From germline, CDR1 is MNHNS and CDR2 SASEGT. The CDR3 sequence: CASSLGPIYGYTF.

This chain connects TRBV15 to TRBJ2-1; as DNA is missing, the TRBD1 call by TCRdb cannot be tested. This CDR3 has 13 residues. The germline V gene has CDR1 LNHNV and CDR2 YYDKDF (reference sequence). The CDR3 loop is CATSSQGQTEQFF.

The V and J genes are TRBV12-3 or TRBV12-4 and TRBJ1-3. CDR3 length: 14 amino acids. This CDR3 is CASSFIDSGNTIYF.

The chain has TRBV5-6 and TRBJ2-1. CDR3 length equals 15 residues. Germline V gene sequence: CDR1 SGHDT, CDR2 YYEEEE. The CDR3 sequence: CASSWGGNSYNEQFF.

The V and J genes are TRBV9 and TRBJ2-3; the TCRdb D gene call, TRBD1, has no DNA to confirm it. CDR1 and CDR2 (germline): SGDLS, YYNGEE. This CDR3 is built from 18 residues. The CDR3 reads CASSVGRGAGSSTDTQYF.

This chain links TRBV3-1 with TRBJ1-5; the TCRdb call, TRBD1, lacks DNA for checking. The germline CDR1 and CDR2 sequences are LGHDT and YNNKEL (reference sequence). CDR3 length: 14 amino acids. CDR3 region: CASSRTGGNQPQHF.

V and J are TRBV5-5 and TRBJ2-7; TCRdb names TRBD1, which stays unverified in the absence of DNA. The CDR3 is 13 amino acids. Germline V gene sequence: CDR1 SGHKS, CDR2 YYEKEE (reference sequence). The CDR3 sequence: CASSGGTVGEQYF.

The rearrangement links TRBV2 to TRBJ2-7; the D call from TCRdb, TRBD1, cannot be confirmed without DNA. There are 12 residues in the CDR3. Germline CDR1 reads SNHLY; CDR2 reads FYNNEI. The CDR3 loop reads CASSRQEGEQYF.

This chain joins TRBV4-1 and TRBJ1-1; TCRdb's D call of TRBD1 is untestable without DNA. CDR1 MGHRA and CDR2 YSYEKL come from the germline V gene. This CDR3 has 11 amino acids. CDR3 sequence: CASEGVLEAFF.

The chain couples TRBV12-3 or TRBV12-4 to TRBJ2-4; TCRdb calls TRBD1, which cannot be checked without DNA. The CDR3 runs to 13 residues. The CDR3 sequence is CASGGAAASIQYF.

The chain recombines TRBV5-5 with TRBJ2-7; lacking DNA, the TRBD1 call made by TCRdb goes unchecked. Germline V lookup: CDR1 SGHKS, CDR2 YYEKEE (reference sequence). This CDR3 comprises 15 residues. CDR3 residues: CASSFPIGQNYEQYF. Using reference TRBV5-5 and TRBJ2-7 for the parts outside the CDR3, the full variable domain is DAGVTQSPTHLIKTRGQQVTLRCSPISGHKSVSWYQQVLGQGPQFIFQYYEKEERGRGNFPDRFSARQFPNYSSELNVNALLLGDSALYLCASSFPIGQNYEQYFGPGTRLTVT.

The chain is built from TRBV28 and TRBJ2-3; the D call of TRBD1 rests on TCRdb alone, since no DNA is present to check it. CDR1 MDHEN and CDR2 SYDVKM come from the germline V gene. This CDR3 is 13 amino acids long. The CDR3 sequence is CASRAQDTDTQYF.

V is TRBV4-1 and J is TRBJ2-7; the TRBD2 assignment by TCRdb is unverifiable without DNA. CDR1 is MGHRA, CDR2 YSYEKL, per germline. This CDR3 comprises 16 residues. This CDR3 is CASSPTRGLRQNEQYF.

This chain uses TRBV10-3 with TRBJ2-1; TCRdb's D gene call, TRBD2, goes unchecked for lack of DNA. Germline V gene lookup returns CDR1 ENHRY and CDR2 SYGVKD. The CDR3 spans 14 residues. The CDR3 sequence: CAISSGSRGTEQFF.

The gene calls are TRBV5-5 and TRBJ2-7; TCRdb designates TRBD1, a call that cannot be tested without DNA. CDR3 size: 15 residues. From germline, CDR1 is SGHKS and CDR2 YYEKEE (reference sequence). The CDR3 here is CASSRDRPPGYEQYF.

The rearrangement joins TRBV21-1 to TRBJ2-2; TCRdb's D call of TRBD1 is untestable without DNA. TRBV21-1 is assigned pseudogene status. This CDR3 is built from 16 residues. CDR3 residues: CASSHLRTGNTGELFF.

The rearrangement joins TRBV11-2 to TRBJ2-5; the TCRdb call, TRBD2, lacks DNA for checking. CDR3 length: 15 amino acids. Germline V CDR1 and CDR2: SGHAT, FQNNGV. The CDR3 here is CASSNRDGLPETQYF. Looking up the rest from reference TRBV11-2 and TRBJ2-5 gives the full variable domain: EAGVAQSPRYKIIEKRQSVAFWCNPISGHATLYWYQQILGQGPKLLIQFQNNGVVDDSQLPKDRFSAERLKGVDSTLKIQPAKLEDSAVYLCASSNRDGLPETQYFGPGTRLLVL.

The chain recombines TRBV29-1 with TRBJ2-1; TCRdb gives TRBD1 as the D gene, but with no DNA this cannot be confirmed. This CDR3 has 13 residues. Germline values: CDR1 SQVTM, CDR2 ANQGSEA. The CDR3 loop is CSVVGQRYNEQFF.

The rearrangement links TRBV12-3 or TRBV12-4 to TRBJ2-1. The CDR3 has 13 residues. Here the CDR3 reads CASTESQYNEQFF.

This chain joins TRBV9 and TRBJ2-2; TCRdb's assignment of TRBD2 cannot be checked, as there is no DNA. This CDR3 is built from 16 residues. Germline CDR1 SGDLS, CDR2 YYNGEE. CDR3: CASSRTSGSHTGELFF.

The chain has TRBV24-1 and TRBJ2-3; checking the TCRdb D call of TRBD1 is not possible without DNA. Germline lookup yields CDR1 KGHDR and CDR2 SFDVKD. The length of the CDR3 is 13 residues. CDR3 residues: CATGQGSADTQYF.

The chain employs TRBV5-1 and TRBJ2-5; TCRdb reports TRBD2, a call that lacks DNA to check it against. This CDR3 comprises 16 residues. Germline CDR1 is SGHRS and CDR2 is YFSETQ. The chain's CDR3 is CASSLAASGPQETQYF.

This chain uses TRBV7-9 with TRBJ2-2; the D call of TRBD1 rests on TCRdb alone, since no DNA is present to check it. The CDR3 has 16 amino acids. Germline V lookup: CDR1 SEHNR, CDR2 FQNEAQ (reference sequence). This chain's CDR3 is CASSKPGQANTGELFF.

The chain couples TRBV7-2 to TRBJ2-1; the D gene TCRdb calls, TRBD1, cannot be checked with no DNA. This CDR3 spans 14 amino acids. From germline, CDR1 is SGHTA and CDR2 FQGNSA. CDR3 region: CASSTPRVPNEQFF.